A single sample is the source of the 26 T cell receptor beta chains below, sequenced in a study of blood T cell repertoires in COVID-19. Clones were sequenced by immunoSEQ multiplex PCR, and TCRdb holds only the in-frame ones, with some missing. Among about 36,000 clones listed, around nine tenths were seen once. The specimen was peripheral blood. The source of these receptors is a human donor in a cohort sampled during active COVID-19.

V and J are TRBV6-5 and TRBJ1-6, with 8 bases fitting TRBD1. Per germline, CDR1 MNHEY and CDR2 SVGAGI. CDR3 length equals 15 residues. Germline trimming cut 4 bases from V and 7 bases from J; bases unmatched to any gene: 6. The CDR3 DNA is TGTGCCAGCAGTTCGACAGGGGATTTGAATTCACCCCTCCACTTT. It specifies CASSSTGDLNSPLHF.

The V gene is TRBV4-1, the J gene TRBJ2-1; the D gene is possibly TRBD1 (5 bases). Germline V gene data show CDR1 as MGHRA and CDR2 as YSYEKL. V lost 0 bases and J lost 6, with 9 bases in between. The CDR3 spans 14 residues. Written as DNA, the CDR3 is TGCGCCAGCAGCCAAGACAGGGAACCCAATGAGCAGTTCTTC. It yields the protein CASSQDREPNEQFF.

This clone appeared a few times. This chain links TRBV3-1 (or the pseudogene TRBV3-2) with TRBJ2-7; D ambiguous. Germline-derived CDR1 and CDR2 are LGHDT and YNNKEL (reference sequence). The CDR3 loop spans 14 amino acids. Trimming took 7 bases from V and 1 from J, leaving 14 bases between them. CDR3 DNA sequence: TGTGCCAGCACCCCAGGTGCTGATTCCTACGAGCAGTACTTC. This translates into CASTPGADSYEQYF.

The V and J genes are TRBV2 and TRBJ2-5; 10 bases are shared with TRBD2. After removal of 7 bases from V and 2 bases from J, the junction contained 7 bases not matched to a gene. The CDR3 is 15 amino acids. CDR1 and CDR2 from the germline V gene are SNHLY and FYNNEI. This CDR3 is CASKLAGIEQETQYF. CDR3 DNA: TGTGCCAGCAAACTAGCGGGGATAGAACAAGAGACCCAGTACTTC.

This clone was recorded only once. The CDR3 DNA reads as TGTGCCAGTAGTACAGGGAAGAACACTGAAGCTTTCTTT. This translates into CASSTGKNTEAFF. J is TRBJ1-1 and V is TRBV19; maybe TRBD1 (5 bases). Deletions cut 4 bases from V and 1 base from J, with 7 bases between. The CDR3 consists of 13 residues. Germline CDR1 reads LNHDA; CDR2 reads SQIVND (reference sequence).

This clone was picked up one time. The rearrangement joins TRBV5-1 to TRBJ1-1; D not certain. Germline V gene data show CDR1 as SGHRS and CDR2 as YFSETQ. The CDR3 spans 12 residues. Trimming took 3 bases from V and 1 from J, leaving 4 bases between them. The CDR3 nucleotides read TGCGCCAGCAGCTCCGGGAACACTGAAGCTTTCTTT. It encodes CASSSGNTEAFF.

The chain carries TRBV5-8 and TRBJ2-1; 9 bases map to TRBD1. Germline V CDR1 and CDR2: SGHTS, YDEGEE. CDR3 size: 15 residues. V trimming: 5 bases; J trimming: 9 bases; junction bases outside the gene matches: 12. For the CDR3, the DNA is TGTGCCAGCAGTCAAAGCGGGACAGGGCTGGGTGAGCAGTTCTTC. As protein: CASSQSGTGLGEQFF.

This CDR3 reads CASSSGQGEKLFF. For the CDR3, the DNA is TGTGCCAGCAGTTCGGGACAGGGGGAAAAACTGTTTTTT. This rearrangement joins TRBV27 to TRBJ1-4, with 10 nucleotides matching TRBD1. The V gene end was trimmed by 4 bases and the J gene end by 8 bases; junction bases not matched to a gene: 1. From germline, CDR1 is MNHEY and CDR2 SMNVEV (reference sequence). The CDR3 extends over 13 amino acids.

The CDR3 nucleotides read TGTGCCAGCAGTTACTCTAGGACAGCTTCACCCCTCCACTTT. It is translated as CASSYSRTASPLHF. The V and J genes are TRBV6-5 and TRBJ1-6; TRBD1 is a possible D gene (6 bases). This CDR3 spans 14 amino acids. Trimming took off 0 bases at V and 9 bases at J, with 9 bases between the two ends. CDR1 is MNHEY and CDR2 is SVGAGI in the germline V gene.

This clone was observed a single time. V and J are TRBV7-2 and TRBJ1-4, with 7 bases aligning to TRBD1. The CDR3 covers 13 residues. From germline, CDR1 is SGHTA and CDR2 FQGNSA. With V trimmed by 6 bases and J by 5 bases, 3 bases remained unmatched. CDR3: CASRGTDNEKLFF. The DNA for the CDR3 is TGTGCCAGCAGAGGGACAGACAATGAAAAACTGTTTTTT.

The rearrangement links TRBV19 to TRBJ2-1; TRBD2 is a possible D gene (6 bases). The V and J ends lost 0 bases and 0 bases respectively, with 15 bases between them. Germline-derived CDR1 and CDR2 are LNHDA and SQIVND (reference sequence). CDR3 length: 18 amino acids. The CDR3 DNA reads as TGTGCCAGTAGTATAGACCTTACCGGAGGGTACTCCTACAATGAGCAGTTCTTC. Protein: CASSIDLTGGYSYNEQFF.

This chain connects TRBV29-1 to TRBJ2-2; unclear D gene. The CDR3 consists of 13 residues. From germline, CDR1 is SQVTM and CDR2 ANQGSEA. V lost 3 bases and J 1 base, leaving 6 bases between the germline ends. The CDR3 bases are TGCAGCGTTGATGCAGGGAACACCGGGGAGCTGTTTTTT. It codes for CSVDAGNTGELFF.

This chain joins TRBV6-5 and TRBJ2-7; 7 nucleotides match TRBD2. Per the germline V gene, CDR1 is MNHEY and CDR2 is SVGAGI. The CDR3 length is 14 residues. The V gene end was trimmed by 6 bases and the J gene end by 0 bases; junction bases not matched to a gene: 5. CDR3 in amino acids: CASRRSGDSYEQYF. CDR3 coding DNA: TGTGCCAGCAGACGGAGCGGGGACTCCTACGAGCAGTACTTC.

V and J are TRBV9 and TRBJ1-2; D gene uncertain. Trimming removed 0 bases at V and 2 bases at J, with 17 bases between. The germline gives CDR1 SGDLS, CDR2 YYNGEE. The CDR3 extends over 17 amino acids. CDR3: CASSVVGEGGGNYGYTF. The CDR3 region has the DNA TGTGCCAGCAGCGTAGTGGGAGAGGGAGGCGGAAACTATGGCTACACCTTC.

This chain uses TRBV5-1 with TRBJ2-2; D is perhaps TRBD1 (5 bases). CDR1 is SGHRS, CDR2 YFSETQ, per germline. V was pared by 2 bases and J by 3 bases, with 11 bases between. The CDR3 extends over 15 amino acids. CDR3 in DNA: TGCGCCAGCAGCTTCGGCAGGGCTGACACCGGGGAGCTGTTTTTT. Translated: CASSFGRADTGELFF.

The genes are TRBV10-3 and TRBJ2-7, with 7 nucleotides matching TRBD1. J gave up 3 bases and V 0 bases, and 5 bases lay outside the gene matches. The CDR3 sequence is 15 residues long. Germline lookup yields CDR1 ENHRY and CDR2 SYGVKD. CDR3 sequence (DNA): TGTGCCATCAGTGAGTCGGACAGGTCAAGCTACGAGCAGTACTTC. Translated, it gives CAISESDRSSYEQYF.

V is TRBV7-9 and J is TRBJ1-2, with 7 positions matching TRBD1. The CDR3 sequence is 14 residues long. From germline, CDR1 is SEHNR and CDR2 FQNEAQ (reference sequence). V trimming: 4 bases; J trimming: 7 bases; junction bases outside the gene matches: 9. The CDR3 reads CASSYGTAWRGYTF. CDR3 nucleotides: TGTGCCAGCAGCTACGGGACAGCTTGGCGTGGCTACACCTTC.

This clone has a single count. This chain uses TRBV6-2 or TRBV6-3 with TRBJ1-5; 8 bases fit TRBD1. The CDR3 loop spans 16 amino acids. Per germline, CDR1 MNHEY and CDR2 SVGEGT. J lost 2 bases, V lost 4 bases, and 7 bases had no gene match. CDR3 coding DNA: TGTGCCAGCAGTTCCGAGACAGGGGCGGGCAATCAGCCCCAGCATTTT. Protein: CASSSETGAGNQPQHF.

The V and J genes are TRBV11-3 and TRBJ2-3; TRBD2 might be the D (7 bases). The germline gives CDR1 SGHNT, CDR2 YENEEA. Trimming took off 4 bases at V and 2 bases at J, with 10 bases between the two ends. The length of the CDR3 is 14 residues. The CDR3 region has the DNA TGTGCCAGCAGCTCCCGGGGGGCCACAGATACGCAGTATTTT. Translation: CASSSRGATDTQYF.

This clone was recorded only once. The chain combines TRBV7-9 with TRBJ1-1; no clear D gene. CDR3 length equals 13 residues. V was clipped by 2 bases and J by 7 bases, with 11 bases between them. Germline V gene lookup returns CDR1 SEHNR and CDR2 FQNEAQ (reference sequence). This chain's CDR3 is CASSLTSVVEAFF. The CDR3 DNA sequence: TGTGCCAGCAGCTTAACCTCTGTAGTTGAAGCTTTCTTT. The complete variable domain, with remaining parts taken from reference TRBV7-9 and TRBJ1-1, reads DTGVSQNPRHKITKRGQNVTFRCDPISEHNRLYWYRQTLGQGPEFLTYFQNEAQLEKSRLLSDRFSAERPKGSFSTLEIQRTEQGDSAMYLCASSLTSVVEAFFGQGTRLTVV.

This chain links TRBV7-8 with TRBJ1-5, with 7 bases lining up with TRBD1. From germline, CDR1 is SGHVS and CDR2 FQNEAQ. This CDR3 comprises 16 residues. With 4 bases clipped from V and 5 bases from J, the junction kept 11 bases outside the gene matches. The CDR3 bases are TGTGCCAGCAGCTCTATAGCCCACGACAGGGATCAGCCCCAGCATTTT. Protein: CASSSIAHDRDQPQHF.

V and J are TRBV2 and TRBJ2-7, with TRBD1 matching over 8 bases. Per germline, CDR1 SNHLY and CDR2 FYNNEI. CDR3 size: 15 residues. With 2 bases clipped from V and 5 bases from J, the junction kept 8 bases outside the gene matches. CDR3 region: CASSEPTGVSDEQYF. CDR3 nucleotide sequence: TGTGCCAGCAGTGAACCGACAGGGGTCTCGGACGAGCAGTACTTC.

A single count supports this clone. The genes are TRBV28 and TRBJ1-4; D gene unclear. V was pared by 3 bases and J by 7 bases, with 3 bases between. CDR3 length: 11 residues. The V gene's germline CDR1 is MDHEN and CDR2 SYDVKM. The CDR3 nucleotides read TGTGCCAGCAGTTTCCGTGAAAAACTGTTTTTT. This codes for CASSFREKLFF.

This sequence joins TRBV7-9 and TRBJ2-7; 8 bases map to TRBD1. CDR1 is SEHNR and CDR2 is FQNEAQ in the germline V gene (reference sequence). CDR3 length: 15 amino acids. Germline trimming cut 3 bases from V and 3 bases from J; bases unmatched to any gene: 7. The CDR3 nucleotides are TGTGCCAGCAGCTTCGCCGGGACAGGTGGCTACGAGCAGTACTTC. Its protein product is CASSFAGTGGYEQYF.

The rearrangement joins TRBV18 to TRBJ1-5, with 8 bases that match TRBD1. The CDR3 runs 16 residues. Losses at the gene ends were 0 bases for V and 3 bases for J; bases not matched to a gene: 4. The germline V gene encodes CDR1 KGHSH and CDR2 LQKENI. CDR3 nucleotides: TGTGCCAGCTCACCACCGGGACAGGTCCCCAATCAGCCCCAGCATTTT. The encoded protein is CASSPPGQVPNQPQHF.

In DNA form, the CDR3 reads TGTGCCAGCATGCGCGTTTGGCGGGGGGACGGCACAGATACGCAGTATTTT. It is translated as CASMRVWRGDGTDTQYF. The rearrangement joins TRBV21-1 to TRBJ2-3; the table names TRBD2, a call not compared with the DNA. TRBV21-1 is a pseudogene. CDR3 length: 17 residues.